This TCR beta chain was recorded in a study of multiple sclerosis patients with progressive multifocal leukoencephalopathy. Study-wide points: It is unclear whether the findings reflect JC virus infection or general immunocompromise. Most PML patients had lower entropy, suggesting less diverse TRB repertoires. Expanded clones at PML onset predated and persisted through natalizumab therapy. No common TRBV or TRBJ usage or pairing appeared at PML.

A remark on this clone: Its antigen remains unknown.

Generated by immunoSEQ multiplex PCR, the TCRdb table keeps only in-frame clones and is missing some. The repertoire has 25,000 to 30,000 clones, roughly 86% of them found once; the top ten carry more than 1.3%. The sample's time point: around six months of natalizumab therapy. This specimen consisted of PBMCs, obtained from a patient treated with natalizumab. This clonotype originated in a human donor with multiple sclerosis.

The CDR3 sequence: CASSFLWDTGTEAFF. DNA for the CDR3: TGTGCCAGCAGCTTCCTTTGGGACACTGGGACTGAAGCTTTCTTT. The genes are TRBV9 and TRBJ1-1; perhaps TRBD1 as D (6 bases). This CDR3 comprises 15 residues. CDR1 is SGDLS and CDR2 is YYNGEE in the germline V gene. V shed 4 bases and J shed 5 bases, with 18 bases lying between them.